These T cell receptor beta chains were read from a single sample in a study of breast tumors, draining lymph nodes, adjacent tissues. TCRdb re-derived calls from the multiplex PCR reads in MiXCR, one entry per CDR3 protein. The sample carries around 230,000 distinct CDR3 sequences, about 34% recorded once. The source material was axillary lymph node tissue. The receptor set was obtained from a female donor with breast cancer. Some clones in this sample may be carry-over from other donors' samples. Both conserved end residues are part of each CDR3. Each record gives: CDR3 length, V gene, D gene, J gene, clone size, CDR3 DNA, CDR3 protein. D genes are given only for firm matches. Expanded clones are given a class, and other clones once, few, many or no size at all.

15	TRBV7-6	TRBD1	TRBJ1-5	many	TGTGCCAGCAGCTTAGGTACAGGGGGCAATCAGCCCCAGCATTTT	CASSLGTGGNQPQHF
13	TRBV27	NA	TRBJ2-7	many	TGTGCCAGCAGTTTGCTAGGAAACTACGAGCAGTACTTC	CASSLLGNYEQYF
14	TRBV29-1	TRBD2	TRBJ2-7	NA	TGCAGCGTTCTTCTAGCGGGAAAGATCTACGAGCAGTACTTC	CSVLLAGKIYEQYF
19	TRBV20-1	NA	TRBJ2-4	few	TGCAGTGCTATGGTGGGGGGGCAGTTCTCGCGGGAGTCCAAAAACATTCAGTACTTC	CSAMVGGQFSRESKNIQYF
17	TRBV19	TRBD1	TRBJ1-5	NA	TGTGCCAGTAGTATAAGCCTTGGACAGGGTAGGGGTCAGCCCCAGCATTTT	CASSISLGQGRGQPQHF
16	TRBV19	NA	TRBJ1-6	many	TGTGCCAGTAGCTCCGGACGGGGGAGCTATAATTCACCCCTCCACTTT	CASSSGRGSYNSPLHF
16	TRBV12-3/TRBV12-4	TRBD1	TRBJ1-3	many	TGTGCCAGCAGTCTTCAGACAGGGTGGGCTGGAAACACCATATATTTT	CASSLQTGWAGNTIYF
16	TRBV20-1	TRBD1	TRBJ1-5	many	TGCAGTGCTTCCTCCCCAGGGGGTGTGGGTAATCAGCCCCAGCATTTT	CSASSPGGVGNQPQHF
15	TRBV24-1	TRBD1	TRBJ1-3	NA	TGTGCCACCGCGGCACGGACAGGGGTCGGAAACACCATATATTTT	CATAARTGVGNTIYF
15	TRBV18	TRBD1	TRBJ2-7	many	TGTGCCAGCTCACCTTACCGGGACAGCACCTACGAGCAGTACTTC	CASSPYRDSTYEQYF
16	TRBV6-5	TRBD2	TRBJ2-7	many	TGTGCCAGCAGTTCGGGGACCCTAGCGGAGGGACACGAGCAGTACTTC	CASSSGTLAEGHEQYF
15	TRBV4-1	NA	TRBJ2-1	many	TGCGCCAGCAGCCAATCGAGGGGGGTCTACAATGAGCAGTTCTTC	CASSQSRGVYNEQFF
14	TRBV10-3	TRBD1	TRBJ2-1	many	TGTGCCACAAGGGGTCGGACAGGGGGCGATGAGCAGTTCTTC	CATRGRTGGDEQFF
15	TRBV7-9	NA	TRBJ1-2	many	TGTGCCAGCAGCTTACTCGTTGCGGGGGGCCATGGCTACCCCTTC	CASSLLVAGGHGYPF
14	TRBV6-1	TRBD2	TRBJ2-7	many	TGTGCCACCGGCGCGTCGGGAGGGCGCTACGAGCAGTACTTC	CATGASGGRYEQYF
13	TRBV6-5	TRBD2	TRBJ2-1	many	TGTGCCAGCAGTCGGACTAGGGTCAATGAGCAGTTCTTC	CASSRTRVNEQFF
16	TRBV7-6	NA	TRBJ2-2	many	TGTGCCAGCAGCTCCCGGGCTAGCTCAAACACCGGGGAGCTGTTTTTT	CASSSRASSNTGELFF
15	TRBV2	TRBD2	TRBJ2-3	NA	TGTGCCGGTGCACGGACTAGCGGGTTTGCAGATATGCAGTATTTT	CAGARTSGFADMQYF
16	TRBV9	NA	TRBJ1-2	many	TGTGCCAGCAGCGGGCTGGGGGGGGCCTCTAACTATGGCTACACCTTC	CASSGLGGASNYGYTF
15	TRBV10-3	TRBD1	TRBJ2-5	many	TGTGCCATCAGTAACCTAGGGACAGAAAAAGAGACCCAGTACTTC	CAISNLGTEKETQYF
13	TRBV6-5	TRBD1	TRBJ1-6	few	TGTGCCAGCAGTTACCAGACAGGGGGGTTGACGCGATTT	CASSYQTGGLTRF
18	TRBV20-1	TRBD1	TRBJ2-1	few	TGCAGTGCTAGAGATCTCTACAGGGGGGCGTCCCTATACAATGAGCAGTTCTTC	CSARDLYRGASLYNEQFF
11	TRBV5-1	NA	TRBJ2-7	many	TGCGCCAGTACCGGAGAGAGCGAGCAGTACTTC	CASTGESEQYF
13	TRBV15	TRBD1	TRBJ2-5	NA	TGTGCCACCAGCAGCTGGGACAGGGAGACCCAGTACTTC	CATSSWDRETQYF
15	TRBV6-5	TRBD1	TRBJ1-2	NA	TGTGCCAGCAGTCACTTCCAGGGGGGGACAGGTGGCTACACCTTC	CASSHFQGGTGGYTF
14	TRBV5-1	NA	TRBJ1-2	many	TGCGCCAGCAGCTGGTCAGTCGCGAGGGATGGCTACACCTTC	CASSWSVARDGYTF
14	TRBV2	NA	TRBJ2-4	many	TGTGCCAGCAGTGCGGGTTTAGCCAAAAACATTCAGTACTTC	CASSAGLAKNIQYF
11	TRBV29-1	TRBD2	TRBJ2-1	NA	TGCAGCTTAGCGGGAGGGCCCTACGAGTTCTTC	CSLAGGPYEFF
15	TRBV30	NA	TRBJ2-1	many	TGTGCCTGGAACCTCAGGGACCTTACCAACAATGAGCAGTTCTTC	CAWNLRDLTNNEQFF
14	TRBV11-3	TRBD2	TRBJ2-5	many	TGTGCCAGCGGGATGGGGGGGACCGAAGAGACCCAGTACTTC	CASGMGGTEETQYF
17	TRBV5-1	NA	TRBJ1-6	many	TGCGCCAGCAGCTTGGCCCGAACAGGGAACTGGGATTCACCCCTCCACTTT	CASSLARTGNWDSPLHF
15	TRBV2	TRBD2	TRBJ2-3	NA	TGTGCCAGCAGGGAGGTAGCGGGAGGGCCGGATACGCAGTATTTT	CASREVAGGPDTQYF
15	TRBV5-1	NA	TRBJ1-4	NA	TGCGCCAGCAGTGATGTGGGGGTCACTAATGAAAAACTGTTTTTT	CASSDVGVTNEKLFF
13	TRBV20-1	NA	TRBJ2-5	NA	TGCAGTGCTGGGGAGGAAAAAGGAGAGACCCAGTACTTC	CSAGEEKGETQYF
15	TRBV7-9	TRBD1	TRBJ1-5	NA	TGTGCCAGCAGCTTGGGGGGACAGGGCAATCAGCCCCAGCATTTT	CASSLGGQGNQPQHF
14	TRBV27	TRBD2	TRBJ2-7	many	TGTGCCAGCAGAGATAGCGGGAGTTCCTACGAGCAGTACTTC	CASRDSGSSYEQYF
15	TRBV12-3/TRBV12-4	NA	TRBJ1-3	many	TGTGCCAGCAGTTTCATGTCAGGGACTGGAAACACCATATATTTT	CASSFMSGTGNTIYF
20	TRBV10-3	TRBD2	TRBJ2-3	many	TGTGCCATCAGTGAGTCGAAGGGGACTAGCGGGAGATTGAGGACAGATACGCAGTATTTT	CAISESKGTSGRLRTDTQYF
15	TRBV6-1	TRBD2	TRBJ2-5	many	TGTGCCAGCAGGGGCCGACTAGCGGGAGGGGAGACCCAGTACTTC	CASRGRLAGGETQYF
14	TRBV3-1	TRBD1	TRBJ1-2	many	TGTGCCAGCAGCCAGGACAGGGGGCCGGGTGGCTACACCTTC	CASSQDRGPGGYTF
14	TRBV5-1	TRBD1	TRBJ1-3	NA	TGCGCCAGCCGCGTAAGGACAGGGACGGGAACCATATATTTT	CASRVRTGTGTIYF
14	TRBV5-6	NA	TRBJ1-6	many	TGTGCCAGCGCTCGGAGGGCGGATAATTCACCCCTCCACTTT	CASARRADNSPLHF
20	TRBV19	TRBD2	TRBJ2-7	NA	TGTGCCAGTAGTGCCTCGGGACTAGCGGGTGACCGGGCCATAGCCTACGAGCAGTACTTC	CASSASGLAGDRAIAYEQYF
12	TRBV7-9	NA	TRBJ2-4	many	TGTGCCAGCGAATTAGCCAAAAACATTCAGTACTTC	CASELAKNIQYF
19	TRBV9	NA	TRBJ1-5	NA	TGTGCCAGCAGTACAGGGAGCCAAGAATGGACAGCAGGAAGTCAGCCCCAGCATTTT	CASSTGSQEWTAGSQPQHF
15	TRBV4-2	NA	TRBJ2-3	many	TGTGCCAGCAGCCCCCGGACTACAGTAGGGGATACGCAGTATTTT	CASSPRTTVGDTQYF
13	TRBV25-1	NA	TRBJ2-7	many	TGTGCCAGCAGTCCCCCGTTATCGATAAAGCAGTACTTC	CASSPPLSIKQYF
19	TRBV12-5	NA	TRBJ2-5	many	TGTGCTAGTGGTTTTGTCCCCCTTGAGGTCCTCACGTACCAAGAGACCCAGTACTTC	CASGFVPLEVLTYQETQYF
16	TRBV28	TRBD1	TRBJ2-1	NA	TGTGCCAGCAGCATCCTCTCGGGACAGGGGGCAGATGAGCAGTTCTTC	CASSILSGQGADEQFF
15	TRBV27	NA	TRBJ2-3	few	TGTGCTTTCCTCGCCGGACGGCCTGGCACAGATACGCAGTATTTT	CAFLAGRPGTDTQYF
14	TRBV5-8	NA	TRBJ1-4	many	TGTGCCAGCAGCTTCAACAGGCCGGGGACTAAACTGTTTTTT	CASSFNRPGTKLFF
15	TRBV20-1	TRBD2	TRBJ2-1	NA	TGCAGTGCTAGAGCTAGCGGGACGACCTACAATGAGCAGTTCTTC	CSARASGTTYNEQFF
14	TRBV3-1	NA	TRBJ2-7	many	TGTGCCAGCAGCTTCCAGAGGGACAACTACGAGCAGTACTTC	CASSFQRDNYEQYF
20	TRBV12-3/TRBV12-4	TRBD2	TRBJ2-1	many	TGTGCCAGCTTTTTTAGGGGATTTACTAGCGGGAGGGCCTCGTACAATGAGCAGTTCTTC	CASFFRGFTSGRASYNEQFF
13	TRBV7-8	NA	TRBJ1-3	NA	TGTGCCAGCAGCTTAGACAGCTACGACACCATGTATTTT	CASSLDSYDTMYF
14	TRBV18	TRBD1	TRBJ1-2	many	TGTGCCAGCTCACCCTCCGGACAGGGGGATGGCTACACCTTC	CASSPSGQGDGYTF
11	TRBV20-1	NA	TRBJ1-6	few	TGCAGTGCGCGGTTGGGTTCACCCCTCCACTTT	CSARLGSPLHF